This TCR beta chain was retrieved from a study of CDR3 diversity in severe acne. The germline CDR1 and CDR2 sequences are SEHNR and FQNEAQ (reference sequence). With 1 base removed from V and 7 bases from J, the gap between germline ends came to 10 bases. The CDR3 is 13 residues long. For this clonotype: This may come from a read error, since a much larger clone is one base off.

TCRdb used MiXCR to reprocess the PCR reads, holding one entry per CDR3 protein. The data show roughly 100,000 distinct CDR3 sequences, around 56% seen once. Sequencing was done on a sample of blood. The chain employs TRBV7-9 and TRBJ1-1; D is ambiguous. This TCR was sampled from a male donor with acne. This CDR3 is CASSLEVADEAFF. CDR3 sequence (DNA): TGTGCCAGCAGCTTAGAGGTAGCGGATGAAGCTTTCTTT.